The T cell receptor beta chain under discussion was sequenced for a study of vaccination and CD4 T cells after COVID-19. The Oncomine TCR Beta short-read assay sequenced DNA from cultured CD4+ T cells. From CD4+ T cells that had been cultured, genomic DNA was extracted. TCRdb itself ran the PCR reads through MiXCR, one entry per CDR3 protein. The repertoire consists of more than 15,000 distinct CDR3 sequences, with roughly 46% occurring once and the leading ten covering approximately 6.7%. Sample treatment: roughly nine-day PBMC culture with coronavirus spike peptide pools or control peptides (ViraFEST assay). ViraFEST stimulated the growth of antigen-specific T cells using peptide pools and subsequently profiled their TCRs by sequencing. A remark on this clonotype: Its antigen remains unidentified.

Trimming left V 4 bases short and J 3 bases short, with 12 bases between. The length of the CDR3 is 14 residues. Source: CD4+ T cells from blood, cultured in vitro, taken before SARS-CoV-2 vaccination. This receptor was taken from a human donor who had recovered from COVID-19. The chain recombines TRBV12-3 or TRBV12-4 with TRBJ1-2, with a weak D call TRBD1 (6 bases). The CDR3 bases are TGTGCCAGCAGTTCGCAGGGGCCCGACTATGGCTACACCTTC. Encoded protein: CASSSQGPDYGYTF.